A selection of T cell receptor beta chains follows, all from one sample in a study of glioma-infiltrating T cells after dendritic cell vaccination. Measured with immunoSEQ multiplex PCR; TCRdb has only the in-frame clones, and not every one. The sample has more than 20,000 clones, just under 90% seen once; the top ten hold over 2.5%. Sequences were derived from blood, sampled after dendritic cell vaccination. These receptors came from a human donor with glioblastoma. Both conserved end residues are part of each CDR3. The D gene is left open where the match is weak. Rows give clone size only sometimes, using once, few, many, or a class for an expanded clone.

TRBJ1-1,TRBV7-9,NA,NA,TGTGCCAGCAGGCCAACAGGGAACACTGAAGCTTTCTTT,CASRPTGNTEAFF
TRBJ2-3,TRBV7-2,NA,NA,TGTGCCAGCAGCTTAGCGGGGGCCAGCACAGATACGCAGTATTTT,CASSLAGASTDTQYF
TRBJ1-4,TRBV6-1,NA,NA,TGTGCCAGCAGTGAAGCCAGGCCTCACCGGCGGGGTGAAAAACTGTTTTTT,CASSEARPHRRGEKLFF
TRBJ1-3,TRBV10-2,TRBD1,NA,TGCGCCAGCAGTCCACCCAGGACAGGAGCATCTGGAAACACCATATATTTT,CASSPPRTGASGNTIYF
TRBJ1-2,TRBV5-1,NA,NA,TGCGCCAGCAGCTTGGCACAGAATAACAGAAACTATGGCTACACCTTC,CASSLAQNNRNYGYTF
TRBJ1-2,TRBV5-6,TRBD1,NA,TGTGCCAGCAGCTGGCAAGGGACAGGGAATGGCTACACCTTC,CASSWQGTGNGYTF
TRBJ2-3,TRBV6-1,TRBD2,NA,TGTGCCAGCAGTGACTTAGGCGGGGGGGCCGGGGCTGGAGATACGCAGTATTTT,CASSDLGGGAGAGDTQYF
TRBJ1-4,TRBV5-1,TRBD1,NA,TGCGCCAGCAGCTTAGGGCAGGGGGTTACTAAAGCCTATGAAAAACTGTTTTTT,CASSLGQGVTKAYEKLFF
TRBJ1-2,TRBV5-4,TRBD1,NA,TGTGCCAGCAGCTTGACAGGGGGGAACTATGGCTACACCTTC,CASSLTGGNYGYTF
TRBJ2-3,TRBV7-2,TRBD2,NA,TGTGCCAGCAGCTCCAGGACTAGCGGGGGGGCAGATACGCAGTATTTT,CASSSRTSGGADTQYF
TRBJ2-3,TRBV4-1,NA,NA,TGCGCCAGCAGCCAGGGACATTCGTCTGCAGATACGCAGTATTTT,CASSQGHSSADTQYF
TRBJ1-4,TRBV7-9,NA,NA,TGTGCCAGCAGCTTCGAAGGAGGGTTTTTTGAAAAACTGTTTTTT,CASSFEGGFFEKLFF
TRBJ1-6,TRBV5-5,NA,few,TGTGCCAGCAGCTGGGGGGGGGACGGGGCCCTCCACTTT,CASSWGGDGALHF
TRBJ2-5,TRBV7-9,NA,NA,TGTGCCAGCAGCTTAGCGTCGGGATTCGCCGAGACCCAGTACTTC,CASSLASGFAETQYF
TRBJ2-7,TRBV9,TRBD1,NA,TGTGCCAGCGGGACAGCAGCCTACGAGCAGTACTTC,CASGTAAYEQYF
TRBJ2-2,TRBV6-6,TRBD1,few,TGTGCCAGCAGGACAGGGAGTTCTGCCGGGGAGCTGTTTTTT,CASRTGSSAGELFF
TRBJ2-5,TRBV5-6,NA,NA,TGTGCCAGCAGCTTTTCCGGGACTTATTGGGCAGAGACCCAGTACTTC,CASSFSGTYWAETQYF
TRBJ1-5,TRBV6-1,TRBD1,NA,TGTGCCAGCAGTGTTCCCGGGACAGGGAACCAGCCCCAGCATTTT,CASSVPGTGNQPQHF
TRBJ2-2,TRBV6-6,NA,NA,TGTGCCAGCGGGTCCAGTGGGGGCTCGTCCGGGGAGCTGTTTTTT,CASGSSGGSSGELFF
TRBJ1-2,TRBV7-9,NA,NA,TGTGCCAGCAGCTTCAACAGGAACTATGGCTACACCTTC,CASSFNRNYGYTF
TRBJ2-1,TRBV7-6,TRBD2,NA,TGTGCCAGCAGCTTAGTAAGCGGGGCCCCTTTCAATGAGCAGTTCTTC,CASSLVSGAPFNEQFF